What follows are 12 T cell receptor beta chains derived from one specimen sequenced in a study of T-cell reconstitution after alpha-beta-depleted transplantation in children. Unique molecular identifiers were incorporated during preparation of the TCRbeta library. From the PCR reads, TCRdb called clonotypes with MiXCR, one entry per CDR3 protein. The profile shows 95,000 to 150,000 distinct CDR3 sequences, roughly 23% of them singletons. Sequences were derived from PBMCs, mostly from graft donor cells, sampled 180 days after TCRalphabeta/CD19-depleted stem cell transplant. These receptors originate from a male patient aged 2 to 9 who had a stem cell transplant for chronic granulomatous disease, so the T cells may come from the graft donor.

The chain joins TRBV7-9 to TRBJ2-3; 11 bases fit TRBD2. CDR1 SEHNR and CDR2 FQNEAQ come from the germline V gene (reference sequence). This CDR3 is 15 amino acids long. Unmatched junction bases numbered 5, after V lost 5 bases and J lost 4 bases. In nucleotides, the CDR3 is TGTGCCAGCAGCCCGACTAGCGGGACCCCAGATACGCAGTATTTT. Protein: CASSPTSGTPDTQYF. The full variable domain, completed using reference TRBV7-9 and TRBJ2-3, is DTGVSQNPRHKITKRGQNVTFRCDPISEHNRLYWYRQTLGQGPEFLTYFQNEAQLEKSRLLSDRFSAERPKGSFSTLEIQRTEQGDSAMYLCASSPTSGTPDTQYFGPGTRLTVL.

V is TRBV27 and J is TRBJ1-2; D ambiguous. CDR1 and CDR2 from the germline V gene are MNHEY and SMNVEV (reference sequence). V lost 0 bases, J lost 8 bases, and 16 bases lay in between. This CDR3 is 15 amino acids long. Here the CDR3 reads CASSLSAAFGGGYTF. The CDR3 DNA sequence: TGTGCCAGCAGTTTATCGGCGGCCTTTGGCGGAGGCTACACCTTC.

There are many counts of this clonotype. The chain joins TRBV20-1 to TRBJ2-1; D is perhaps TRBD1 (5 bases). CDR1 is DFQATT, CDR2 SNEGSKA, per germline (reference sequence). Trimming took off 3 bases at V and 5 bases at J, with 11 bases between the two ends. The CDR3 runs 13 residues. Here the CDR3 reads CSARPRGNNEQFF. DNA for the CDR3: TGCAGTGCTAGGCCTAGGGGCAACAATGAGCAGTTCTTC.

The rearrangement joins TRBV4-2 to TRBJ1-1; tentatively, D is TRBD1 (6 bases). V lost 2 bases, J lost 1 base, and 11 bases lay in between. Per germline, CDR1 LGHNA and CDR2 YNFKEQ. The CDR3 extends over 15 amino acids. The CDR3 protein is CASSQWGAGNTEAFF. CDR3 nucleotides: TGTGCCAGCAGCCAATGGGGGGCGGGGAACACTGAAGCTTTCTTT.

This clonotype was seen more than once but under ten times. This chain uses TRBV28 with TRBJ2-1, with D perhaps TRBD1 (5 bases). Trimming left V 5 bases short and J 8 bases short, with 10 bases between. The CDR3 has 12 amino acids. Germline lookup yields CDR1 MDHEN and CDR2 SYDVKM. CDR3 DNA: TGTGCCAGCAGTCCTATACAGGATGAGCAGTTCTTC. It codes for CASSPIQDEQFF. Drawing the rest from reference TRBV28 and TRBJ2-1, the complete variable domain is DVKVTQSSRYLVKRTGEKVFLECVQDMDHENMFWYRQDPGLGLRLIYFSYDVKMKEKGDIPEGYSVSREKKERFSLILESASTNQTSMYLCASSPIQDEQFFGPGTRLTVL.

There are many counts of this clonotype. This chain joins TRBV20-1 and TRBJ2-7; no reliable D call. From germline, CDR1 is DFQATT and CDR2 SNEGSKA (reference sequence). V lost 7 bases to trimming and J lost 0 bases, with 13 bases between them. There are 13 residues in the CDR3. In DNA, the CDR3 is TGCAGTGATTCGCCGCTGAGCTCCTACGAGCAGTACTTC. Translation: CSDSPLSSYEQYF.

This clonotype was detected ten times or more. The chain combines TRBV28 with TRBJ2-1, with 8 bases matching TRBD2. From germline, CDR1 is MDHEN and CDR2 SYDVKM. The length of the CDR3 is 12 residues. This chain's CDR3 is CSSGSSYNEQFF. CDR3 DNA: TGTTCAAGCGGGAGTTCCTACAATGAGCAGTTCTTC.

This clonotype showed up many times. The rearrangement links TRBV20-1 to TRBJ2-2, with 15 bases matching TRBD2. Unmatched junction bases numbered 3, after V lost 3 bases and J lost 7 bases. Germline CDR1 reads DFQATT; CDR2 reads SNEGSKA (reference sequence). CDR3 length: 15 amino acids. The CDR3 DNA sequence: TGCAGTGCTAGGGGGACTAGCGGGAGGAACGGGGAGCTGTTTTTT. It yields the protein CSARGTSGRNGELFF.

This clonotype showed up just once. V is TRBV20-1 and J is TRBJ2-7; 7 nucleotides match TRBD1. This CDR3 has 13 amino acids. J lost 0 bases, V lost 6 bases, and 5 bases had no gene match. CDR1 and CDR2 (germline): DFQATT, SNEGSKA (reference sequence). CDR3 loop: CSAGTANSYEQYF. Written as DNA, the CDR3 is TGCAGTGCAGGGACAGCCAACTCCTACGAGCAGTACTTC.

This clonotype was detected many times. The chain combines TRBV6-2 or TRBV6-3 with TRBJ2-4; D remains unclear. Germline assignment: CDR1 MNHEY and CDR2 SVGEGT. The CDR3 is made up of 14 amino acids. V lost 0 bases to trimming and J lost 8 bases, with 11 bases between them. The CDR3 sequence is CASSYSARVYIQYF. The CDR3 nucleotides are TGTGCCAGCAGTTACTCGGCACGGGTATACATTCAGTACTTC.

The chain couples TRBV19 to TRBJ2-1; 7 bases are a match to TRBD1. The CDR3 runs 20 residues. Germline lookup yields CDR1 LNHDA and CDR2 SQIVND (reference sequence). V lost 10 bases, J lost 0 bases, and 24 bases stayed unmatched. The CDR3 loop is CATKKGRGLSTSSSYNEQFF. The DNA for the CDR3 is TGTGCCACCAAAAAAGGAAGGGGGCTTTCCACTTCGAGCTCCTACAATGAGCAGTTCTTC.

In this sample, this clonotype turned up a few times. This chain joins TRBV12-3 or TRBV12-4 and TRBJ1-5; TRBD1 aligns across 8 bases. CDR3 length: 15 amino acids. Trimming cost V 6 bases and J 2 bases; bases outside gene matches: 6. This CDR3 reads CASRDREPRNQPQHF. The CDR3 DNA follows: TGTGCCAGCAGGGACAGGGAGCCACGCAATCAGCCCCAGCATTTT.